A single T cell receptor beta chain is shown here with its context. Its target is unknown. Using immunoSEQ multiplex PCR, the repertoire was profiled, and TCRdb retains in-frame clones only, with some absent. The data hold fewer than 95,000 clones, with around 90% observed a single time. The CDR3 loop spans 13 amino acids. The ends were cut back, 6 bases at V and 0 bases at J, with 6 bases in the middle. The germline V gene has CDR1 ENHRY and CDR2 SYGVKD. This entry belongs to a study of OX40 agonist ivuxolimab in advanced cancers. Points from the study as a whole: CD4+ T cells averaged fewer expanded clones than CD8+ T cells.

The TCR sequence derives from an adult with an advanced solid tumor such as melanoma, head and neck, liver or kidney cancer. The source material was CD4+ or CD8+ T cells sorted from blood, sampled in a trial of the OX40 agonist ivuxolimab. The chain uses TRBV10-3 and TRBJ1-3, with D hard to call. CDR3 sequence reads: CAIRVFSGNTIYF. CDR3 DNA: TGTGCCATCAGGGTTTTCTCTGGAAACACCATATATTTT.